What follows are 17 T cell receptor beta chains derived from one specimen sequenced in a study of T cell responses to AZD1222 COVID-19 vaccine. Generated by immunoSEQ multiplex PCR, the TCRdb table keeps only in-frame clones and is missing some. Of around 170,000 clones listed, nearly 95% are singletons. Sequencing was performed on peripheral blood, taken 28 days after the second AZD1222 dose. The source of these receptors is an adult who received the AZD1222 COVID-19 vaccine.

This clone was seen once. The chain combines TRBV5-4 with TRBJ1-6, with D maybe TRBD1 (6 bases). V gave up 4 bases and J gave up 7 bases, with 15 bases separating them. Germline values: CDR1 SGHNT, CDR2 YYREEE (reference sequence). This CDR3 is built from 15 residues. Written as DNA, the CDR3 is TGTGCCAGCAGCCTCAGTCGGGACACCAATTCACCCCTCCACTTT. Amino acid sequence: CASSLSRDTNSPLHF.

V usage is TRBV6-2 or TRBV6-3 and J usage is TRBJ1-2, with 7 bases fitting TRBD1. The J segment lost 4 bases and the V segment lost 4 bases, leaving 3 bases of the junction unmatched. There are 13 residues in the CDR3. Germline V gene sequence: CDR1 MNHEY, CDR2 SVGEGT. Written as DNA, the CDR3 is TGTGCCAGCAGTTGGACAGGTTCCTATGGCTACACCTTC. Its protein product is CASSWTGSYGYTF.

V and J are TRBV11-2 and TRBJ2-1; the match to TRBD2 covers 11 bases. Germline CDR1 is SGHAT and CDR2 is FQNNGV. Trimming took 3 bases from V and 0 from J; bases not matched to a gene: 10. The CDR3 spans 19 residues. CDR3 sequence: CASSFYPGLAAYSYNEQFF. The CDR3 region has the DNA TGTGCCAGCAGCTTTTACCCGGGACTAGCGGCCTACTCCTACAATGAGCAGTTCTTC.

The chain has TRBV19 and TRBJ2-1; D could derive from TRBD1 or TRBD2 (5 bases each). Germline CDR1 LNHDA, CDR2 SQIVND (reference sequence). The ends were cut back, 7 bases at V and 0 bases at J, with 13 bases in the middle. The CDR3 consists of 15 residues. This CDR3 reads CASNDDGTSYNEQFF. The CDR3 region has the DNA TGTGCCAGTAATGACGACGGGACCTCCTACAATGAGCAGTTCTTC.

The table lists this clone with a few counts. This rearrangement joins TRBV27 to TRBJ2-2, with D possibly TRBD2 on 6 matching bases. Trimming pared 5 bases from V and 7 bases from J, leaving 11 bases between. Germline CDR1 is MNHEY and CDR2 is SMNVEV (reference sequence). This CDR3 contains 13 residues. In DNA form, the CDR3 reads TGTGCCAGCAGTCCAGCGGGTGTCGGGGAGCTGTTTTTT. It translates to CASSPAGVGELFF.

This clone was seen once. The gene calls are TRBV29-1 and TRBJ2-7, with 9 bases lining up with TRBD1. Per the germline V gene, CDR1 is SQVTM and CDR2 is ANQGSEA. The CDR3 spans 13 residues. J was trimmed by 7 bases and V by 7 bases; bases with no gene match: 11. CDR3: CSASGTGSFEQYF. DNA of the CDR3: TGCAGCGCCTCCGGGACAGGGTCCTTTGAGCAGTACTTC.

This clone was recorded only once. The chain couples TRBV7-2 to TRBJ1-5; 7 positions match TRBD1. CDR1 is SGHTA, CDR2 FQGNSA, per germline. This CDR3 is 15 amino acids long. V lost 5 bases, J lost 3 bases, and 7 bases stayed unmatched. CDR3 nucleotides: TGTGCCAGCAGCCCCAGGACAGGTACCAATCAGCCCCAGCATTTT. Amino acid sequence: CASSPRTGTNQPQHF.

The chain joins TRBV6-5 to TRBJ2-7, with TRBD1 identical over 7 bases. The CDR3 length is 16 residues. Germline trimming cut 0 bases from V and 2 bases from J; bases unmatched to any gene: 7. CDR1 is MNHEY and CDR2 is SVGAGI in the germline V gene. The CDR3 region has the DNA TGTGCCAGCAGTTACTCAACCGGGACAGAAGCCTACGAGCAGTACTTC. This gives the protein CASSYSTGTEAYEQYF.

The rearrangement links TRBV6-4 to TRBJ1-1, with a weak D call TRBD1 (6 bases). The CDR3 extends over 13 amino acids. Between the trimmed V and J ends, which lost 3 bases and 4 bases, there was a span of 9 bases. In germline, CDR1 is MRHNA, CDR2 SNTAGT. This CDR3 is CASSEQTGTEAFF. The CDR3 DNA follows: TGTGCCAGCAGTGAACAGACAGGCACTGAAGCTTTCTTT.

The chain employs TRBV14 and TRBJ1-5; perhaps TRBD1 as D (5 bases). With 2 bases removed from V and 7 bases from J, the gap between germline ends came to 9 bases. This CDR3 is 13 amino acids long. Germline V CDR1 and CDR2: SGHDN, FVKESK. CDR3 loop: CASSQTRGQPQHF. CDR3 coding DNA: TGTGCCAGCAGCCAAACTAGGGGACAGCCCCAGCATTTT.

The chain links TRBV10-3 to TRBJ1-5; D might be TRBD1 (5 bases). CDR3 length: 17 residues. Looked up from germline, CDR1 is ENHRY and CDR2 is SYGVKD. Trimming stripped 0 bases from V and 2 bases from J, with 14 bases between. CDR3 region: CAISESRGNVGNQPQHF. The CDR3 DNA reads as TGTGCCATCAGTGAGTCAAGGGGTAATGTGGGCAATCAGCCCCAGCATTTT.

The gene calls are TRBV25-1 and TRBJ1-1, with D possibly matching TRBD1 (6 bases). Germline CDR1 is MGHDK and CDR2 is SYGVNS. The CDR3 is made up of 14 amino acids. Trimming took off 3 bases at V and 1 base at J, with 9 bases between the two ends. The CDR3 here is CASSDDRTNTEAFF. In nucleotides, the CDR3 is TGTGCCAGCAGTGACGACAGGACGAACACTGAAGCTTTCTTT.

The chain employs TRBV6-5 and TRBJ1-6; D remains unclear. The V gene lost 0 bases and the J gene lost 10 bases, with 10 bases spanning the gap. Germline V gene lookup returns CDR1 MNHEY and CDR2 SVGAGI. The CDR3 consists of 14 residues. CDR3 loop: CASSYSSMVSPLHF. Written as DNA, the CDR3 is TGTGCCAGCAGTTACTCGAGTATGGTGTCACCCCTCCACTTT.

V and J are TRBV6-1 and TRBJ1-3; D not resolved. The CDR3 is made up of 17 amino acids. Trimming left V 0 bases short and J 0 bases short, with 12 bases between. Germline lookup yields CDR1 MNHNS and CDR2 SASEGT. The CDR3 DNA reads as TGTGCCAGCAGTGAAGCGCAGCGCAGGACCTCTGGAAACACCATATATTTT. Translated, it gives CASSEAQRRTSGNTIYF.

This clone was recorded once. V usage is TRBV9 and J usage is TRBJ2-5; 7 bases align to TRBD1. The germline V gene encodes CDR1 SGDLS and CDR2 YYNGEE. The V gene end was trimmed by 3 bases and the J gene end by 5 bases; junction bases not matched to a gene: 16. CDR3 size: 17 residues. The CDR3 sequence is CASSAKAGTVPSETQYF. In DNA form, the CDR3 reads TGTGCCAGCAGCGCGAAGGCCGGGACAGTACCCTCGGAGACCCAGTACTTC.

The chain is built from TRBV4-3 and TRBJ2-1; D is uncertain. This CDR3 comprises 15 residues. The V gene's germline CDR1 is LGHNA and CDR2 YSLEER. V was clipped by 0 bases and J by 4 bases, with 10 bases between them. The CDR3 loop reads CASSQDGSLYNEQFF. The CDR3 DNA follows: TGCGCCAGCAGCCAAGACGGCAGTTTATACAATGAGCAGTTCTTC.

This clone was found a few times. V is TRBV28 and J is TRBJ1-1; D may be TRBD1 (5 bases). CDR1 is MDHEN and CDR2 is SYDVKM in the germline V gene. V lost 7 bases, J lost 2 bases, and 14 bases lay in between. This CDR3 comprises 14 residues. The CDR3 reads CASTRGGDNTEAFF. DNA for the CDR3: TGTGCCAGCACCCGGGGAGGGGATAACACTGAAGCTTTCTTT.